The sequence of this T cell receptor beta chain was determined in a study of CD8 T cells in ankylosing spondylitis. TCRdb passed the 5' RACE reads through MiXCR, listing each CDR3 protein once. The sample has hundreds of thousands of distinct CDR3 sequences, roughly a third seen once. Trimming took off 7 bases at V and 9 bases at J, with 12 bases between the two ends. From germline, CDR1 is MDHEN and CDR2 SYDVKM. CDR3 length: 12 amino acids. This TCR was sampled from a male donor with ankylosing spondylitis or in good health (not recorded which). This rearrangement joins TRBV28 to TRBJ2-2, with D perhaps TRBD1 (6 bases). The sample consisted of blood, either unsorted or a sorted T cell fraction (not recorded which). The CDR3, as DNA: TGTGCCAGCACTCGACAGGCCCGGGAGCTGTTTTTT. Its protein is CASTRQARELFF.